This TCR beta chain was observed in a study of CD8 T cells in Susac syndrome. In blood CD8+ and CD4+ T cells, TCR beta underwent sequencing. Study-level findings and limits: Susac-specific public clones were found in total CD8+ and CD8+ TEMRA repertoires, numbering some 15 and five, respectively. CD8+ clonal expansion in Susac peaked in TEMRA cells and active patients.

CDR1 is SNHLY and CDR2 is FYNNEI in the germline V gene. Germline trimming cut 3 bases from V and 5 bases from J; bases unmatched to any gene: 0. This CDR3 region has 13 residues. Reverse transcription of roughly 0.5 to 1 ug RNA was performed with random hexamers. The TCR beta CDR3 was amplified by immunoSEQ multiplex PCR across 54 Vbeta, 13 Jbeta. TCRdb itself ran the immunoSEQ multiplex PCR reads through MiXCR, one entry per CDR3 protein. Of about 90,000 distinct CDR3 sequences listed, about 95% are singletons. This clonotype appeared a single time. Its antigen remains unknown. The sequenced sample was CD8+ T cells from PBMCs. This TCR was sampled from a human donor with Susac syndrome. The rearrangement links TRBV2 to TRBJ1-1; TRBD1 matches 10 bases. Here the CDR3 reads CASSEDRGTEAFF. The DNA for the CDR3 is TGTGCCAGCAGTGAGGACAGGGGGACTGAAGCTTTCTTT.